The source of this TCR beta chain is a study of CD8 T cells in Susac syndrome. The CDR3 has 15 amino acids. Germline CDR1 is SGHAT and CDR2 is FQDESV (reference sequence). With 3 bases clipped from V and 5 bases from J, the junction kept 3 bases outside the gene matches. Random hexamers were used to reverse transcribe 0.5 to 1 ug of RNA. TCRdb ran MiXCR on the immunoSEQ multiplex PCR reads and lists one entry per CDR3 protein. The sample consists of some 120,000 distinct CDR3 sequences, about nine tenths of them appearing once. TEMRA cells were FACS-enriched and CD8+ and CD4+ T cells negatively isolated.

Sequencing used CD8+ T cells from PBMCs. The chain couples TRBV11-1 to TRBJ2-1; TRBD2 matches 11 bases. The TCR originated in a human donor in good health. The CDR3 DNA reads as TGTGCCAGCAGCTTGGGGACTAGCGGTAACAATGAGCAGTTCTTC. Protein: CASSLGTSGNNEQFF.